This T cell receptor (beta chain) was captured by sequencing in a study of long-term antiretroviral therapy in people with HIV. Study findings and constraints: After ART, diversity increased yet remained lower than transplant donor controls.

The study used samples holding about 0.95-10 million cryopreserved PBMC before DNA extraction. As regards this clone: No antigen is known for it.

Run at survey level, the immunoSEQ assay was version v3.0. Assay: immunoSEQ multiplex PCR; the TCRdb copy retains only in-frame clones and omits some. Altogether roughly 15,000 clones are present, roughly nine tenths being singletons, with the ten largest covering approximately 12%. Germline CDR1 MNHEY, CDR2 SMNVEV (reference sequence). The CDR3 contains 13 residues. V gave up 0 bases and J gave up 2 bases, with 5 bases separating them. The clonotype was recovered from a woman aged 40-49 years with HIV. The sequenced sample was unsorted PBMCs, obtained 0.6 years after starting antiretroviral therapy. The V call is TRBV27, the J call TRBJ2-7; D not certain. The CDR3 protein is CASSLSAPYEQYF. In DNA, the CDR3 is TGTGCCAGCAGTTTATCTGCCCCCTACGAGCAGTACTTC.